A selection of T cell receptor beta chains follows, all from one sample in a study of CD8 T cells in Susac syndrome. TCRdb recomputed calls from the immunoSEQ multiplex PCR reads with MiXCR, one row per CDR3 protein. Among about 200,000 distinct CDR3 sequences listed, approximately 94% were seen once. The sample comprised CD4+ T cells from PBMCs. These receptors all come from a human donor in good health. Each CDR3 is given with its conserved first and last residue. Each record gives: V gene, D gene, J gene, clone size, CDR3 DNA, CDR3 protein. A D gene is named only where the DNA matches it firmly. Clone size is not always given. Where it is, it says once, few, many or a class for expanded clones.

TRBV6-4	-	TRBJ2-3	once	TGTGCCAGCTCCAAGGAGGGGGGGCGCGGCACAGATACGCAGTATTTT	CASSKEGGRGTDTQYF
TRBV6-1	-	TRBJ1-6	-	TGTGCCAGCAGCGCGGGTCCTTTTAATTCACCCCTCCACTTT	CASSAGPFNSPLHF
TRBV5-8	TRBD1	TRBJ2-5	-	TGTGCCAGCAGCGGCGACAGGGCCCCCCGGGAGACCCAGTACTTC	CASSGDRAPRETQYF
TRBV4-2	TRBD2	TRBJ2-7	-	TGTGCCAGCAGCCAAGAGCGGGGGGGTACCTACGAGCAGTACTTC	CASSQERGGTYEQYF
TRBV28	TRBD1	TRBJ1-1	-	TGTGCCAGCAGTTCGGGACAGGGGGCTGGCACTGAAGCTTTCTTT	CASSSGQGAGTEAFF
TRBV27	TRBD1	TRBJ1-6	-	TGTGCCAGCAGTTACACGGGACAGGGTAATTCACCCCTCCACTTT	CASSYTGQGNSPLHF
TRBV20-1	-	TRBJ1-5	-	TGCAGTGTCAGAACGGGGCCAAATCAGCCCCAGCATTTT	CSVRTGPNQPQHF
TRBV5-1	-	TRBJ1-1	-	TGCGCCAGCAGCAGCAGGTCCTTTGACACTGAAGCTTTCTTT	CASSSRSFDTEAFF
TRBV7-2	TRBD1	TRBJ2-5	-	TGTGCCAGCAGCTCACCGGGACAGGGGGCGAGGGAGACCCAGTACTTC	CASSSPGQGARETQYF
TRBV27	TRBD1	TRBJ1-6	-	TGTGCCAGCAGGAGGACAGGGGGCTTAACAAATTCACCCCTCCACTTT	CASRRTGGLTNSPLHF
TRBV5-1	-	TRBJ2-5	-	TGCGCCAGCAGCTCTGCGGGAATGGAGACCCAGTACTTC	CASSSAGMETQYF
TRBV7-2	-	TRBJ2-2	-	TGTGCCAGCAGCTCCCCTTACCCGGGCACCGGGGAGCTGTTTTTT	CASSSPYPGTGELFF
TRBV5-1	-	TRBJ2-1	-	TGCGCCAGCAGCTTGGGCGGGGGCCTTTCCAGCTCCTACAATGAGCAGTTCTTC	CASSLGGGLSSSYNEQFF
TRBV7-9	TRBD1	TRBJ1-6	-	TGTGCCAGCAGCCCGACAGGGAATTCACCCCTCCACTTT	CASSPTGNSPLHF
TRBV14	-	TRBJ1-2	few	TGTGCCAGCAGCCAAGCCAGGTCTGGCTACACCTTC	CASSQARSGYTF
TRBV14	-	TRBJ2-7	-	TGTGCCAGCAGCCAAGACCACCCTGGGGGGTTAGGGAGGAACGAGCAGTACTTC	CASSQDHPGGLGRNEQYF
TRBV12-5	-	TRBJ1-2	-	TGTGCTAGTGGTCCCGCCGGCCCAGGGAACTATGGCTACACCTTC	CASGPAGPGNYGYTF
TRBV5-1	TRBD1	TRBJ2-5	-	TGCGCCAGCTTCTTAGGGACAGCCTCGGAGACCCAGTACTTC	CASFLGTASETQYF
TRBV15	-	TRBJ2-4	-	TGTGCCACCAGCAGAGATATGAGCCCTGTAGCCAAAAACATTCAGTACTTC	CATSRDMSPVAKNIQYF
TRBV29-1	TRBD1	TRBJ2-7	-	TGCAGCGTTGTGGGACAGACCTACGAGCAGTACTTC	CSVVGQTYEQYF
TRBV7-2	TRBD1	TRBJ2-7	-	TGTGCCAGCAGCTTGGAGACAGGGGGACTCTACGAGCAGTACTTC	CASSLETGGLYEQYF
TRBV7-2	-	TRBJ1-5	-	TGTGCCAGCAGCTTAGCTACAGGGAGAGGCAATCAGCCCCAGCATTTT	CASSLATGRGNQPQHF